The present T cell receptor (beta chain) was sequenced within a study of T cells in women clearing cervical HPV infection. Turning to the study itself: For cases, blood was sampled a median approximately 150 days after lesion detection, interquartile range roughly 90 to 230 days.

The CDR3 sequence is 15 residues long. V shed 2 bases, J shed 0 bases, and the junction held 5 bases outside the gene matches. Germline values: CDR1 SGHNT, CDR2 YYREEE (reference sequence). In regard to this clone: Coverage ceases 3 residues before the CDR3 finishes, and the germline J gene fills in the end.

TCRdb's table, derived via immunoSEQ multiplex PCR, lists solely in-frame clones and lacks some. This sample's table reports approximately 39,000 clones. The clonotype was recovered from a woman between 18 and 75 years old with a cervical HPV16 infection that either progressed to CIN3+ or cleared (not recorded which). The chain carries TRBV5-4 and TRBJ2-7, with 7 positions matching TRBD2. The sequencing input was blood buffy coat. The DNA read from the CDR3 is TGTGCCAGCAGCTTTGATAGCGGGTACTCCTACGAG. Amino acid sequence: CASSFDSGYSYE. The whole CDR3 sequence is CASSFDSGYSYEQYF.